This paragraph covers one TCR beta chain sequence. As yet, its antigen is unknown. Here immunoSEQ multiplex PCR was the method, and the copy in TCRdb shows in-frame clones only, minus some. Here the sample spans approximately 29,000 clones, approximately 78% being singletons. Before any sequencing was done, the ViraFEST assay used viral peptide pools to expand antigen-specific CD4+ T cells. Investigators separated out CD4+ T cells once approximately 11 days of culture had passed. Convalescent patients had PCR-confirmed SARS-CoV-2 infection between March and December 2020. The data were taken from a study of vaccination effects on CD4 cells after COVID-19. Germline assignment: CDR1 GTSNPN and CDR2 SVGIG (reference sequence). The V gene end was trimmed by 3 bases and the J gene end by 8 bases; junction bases not matched to a gene: 5. The CDR3 totals 14 residues.

The sequencing used CD4+ T cells from PBMCs cultured with a peptide pool, collected before COVID-19 vaccination. The rearrangement uses TRBV30 and TRBJ2-3; 13 nucleotides match TRBD2. This clonotype was obtained from a human donor who had a prior SARS-CoV-2 infection. Here the CDR3 reads CAWRLAGGPRTQYF. CDR3 DNA sequence: TGTGCCTGGAGACTAGCGGGGGGGCCGCGTACGCAGTATTTT.